These T cell receptor beta chains were read from a single sample in a study of OX40 agonist ivuxolimab in advanced cancers. TCRdb's copy holds only in-frame clones and misses some; the assay was immunoSEQ multiplex PCR. This sample has 5,500 to 7,000 clones, with roughly 80% found just once. Source: CD4+ or CD8+ T cells sorted from blood, taken in a trial of the OX40 agonist ivuxolimab. These receptors were taken from an adult with an advanced solid tumor such as melanoma, head and neck, liver or kidney cancer. Each CDR3 is given with its conserved first and last residue. Fields, in order: clone size, V gene, CDR3 protein. Rows give clone size only sometimes, using once, few, many, or a class for an expanded clone.

clone size: .
V gene: TRBV29-1
CDR3 protein: CSVVSSGEYNEQFF

clone size: .
V gene: TRBV4-1
CDR3 protein: CASSQGFGQPQHF

clone size: .
V gene: TRBV5-1
CDR3 protein: CASSLTTGTANTEAFF

clone size: .
V gene: TRBV4-3
CDR3 protein: CASSQDSWSTEAFF

clone size: once
V gene: TRBV19
CDR3 protein: CASMGRGSNTEAFF

clone size: .
V gene: TRBV4-1
CDR3 protein: CASSQVVGGTESEDTDTQYF

clone size: .
V gene: TRBV6-5
CDR3 protein: CASSYVRGSEAFF

clone size: .
V gene: TRBV2
CDR3 protein: CASRVLAATLYEQYF

clone size: once
V gene: TRBV4-2
CDR3 protein: CASSPGGGWETQYF

clone size: .
V gene: TRBV6-5
CDR3 protein: CASSYTAGAKDTQYF

clone size: .
V gene: TRBV30
CDR3 protein: CAWSVPSGRVNEQFF

clone size: .
V gene: TRBV5-6
CDR3 protein: CASSLEVQGITGELFF

clone size: .
V gene: TRBV13
CDR3 protein: CASSLVGTSEAFF

clone size: .
V gene: TRBV6-1
CDR3 protein: CASITGTTGELFF

clone size: .
V gene: TRBV2
CDR3 protein: CASSLGAGITLGTDTQYF

clone size: .
V gene: TRBV2
CDR3 protein: CASRRGLAGGSYNEQFF

clone size: .
V gene: TRBV28
CDR3 protein: CASRSVRFTEAFF

clone size: .
V gene: TRBV5-6
CDR3 protein: CASSYGTGVARAFF

clone size: .
V gene: TRBV28
CDR3 protein: CASSPFLGSGSSIMETQYF

clone size: .
V gene: TRBV19
CDR3 protein: CASGTSGGRYNEQFF

clone size: .
V gene: TRBV28
CDR3 protein: CASSLFGGELFF

clone size: .
V gene: TRBV5-4
CDR3 protein: CASSPALALHEQYF

clone size: .
V gene: TRBV10-2
CDR3 protein: CASSVGTYEQYF

clone size: .
V gene: TRBV20-1
CDR3 protein: CSARVATEAFF

clone size: .
V gene: TRBV5-6
CDR3 protein: CASSLEPSGSYEQYF

clone size: once
V gene: TRBV7-8
CDR3 protein: CASSLEAGVLTDTQYF

clone size: .
V gene: TRBV23-1
CDR3 protein: CASSQIPYRPWAKNIQYF

clone size: .
V gene: TRBV30
CDR3 protein: CAWSVGGLSEAFF

clone size: .
V gene: TRBV27
CDR3 protein: CASRSRTGHDEKLFF

clone size: few
V gene: TRBV19
CDR3 protein: CASSPPGTMNQPQHF

clone size: .
V gene: TRBV28
CDR3 protein: CASSSMVASGRAGGGETQYF

clone size: once
V gene: TRBV2
CDR3 protein: CASSEPGDRDDYGYTF